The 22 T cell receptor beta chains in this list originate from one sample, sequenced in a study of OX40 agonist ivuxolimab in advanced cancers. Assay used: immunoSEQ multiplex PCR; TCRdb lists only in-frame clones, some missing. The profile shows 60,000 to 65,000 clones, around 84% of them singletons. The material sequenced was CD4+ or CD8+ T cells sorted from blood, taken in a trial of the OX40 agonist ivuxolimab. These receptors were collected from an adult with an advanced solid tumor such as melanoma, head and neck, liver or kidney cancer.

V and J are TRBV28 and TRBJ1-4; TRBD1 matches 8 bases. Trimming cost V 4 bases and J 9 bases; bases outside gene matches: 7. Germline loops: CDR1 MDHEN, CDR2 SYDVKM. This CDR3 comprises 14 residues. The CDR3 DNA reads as TGTGCCAGCAGTTGGGATAGCAGGGGGCAAAAACTGTTTTTT. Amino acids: CASSWDSRGQKLFF.

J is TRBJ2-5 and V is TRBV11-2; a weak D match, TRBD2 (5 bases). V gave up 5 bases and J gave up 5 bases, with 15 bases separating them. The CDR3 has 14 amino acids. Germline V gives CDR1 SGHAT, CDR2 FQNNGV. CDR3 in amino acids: CASSRPLGGETQYF. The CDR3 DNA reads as TGTGCCAGCAGCCGCCCCCTGGGCGGGGAGACCCAGTACTTC.

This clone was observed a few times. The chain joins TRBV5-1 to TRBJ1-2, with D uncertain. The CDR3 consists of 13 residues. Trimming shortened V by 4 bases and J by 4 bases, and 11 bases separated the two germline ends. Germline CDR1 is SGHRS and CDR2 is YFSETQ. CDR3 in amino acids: CASSPDIVYGYTF. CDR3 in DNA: TGCGCCAGCAGCCCAGACATTGTCTATGGCTACACCTTC.

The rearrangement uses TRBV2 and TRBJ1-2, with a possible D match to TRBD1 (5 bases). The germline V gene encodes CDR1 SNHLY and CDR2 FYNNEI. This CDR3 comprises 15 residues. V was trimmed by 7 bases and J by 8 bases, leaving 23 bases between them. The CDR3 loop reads CASIIIDSLPRGYTF. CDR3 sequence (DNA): TGTGCCAGCATTATTATTGACAGCCTTCCTCGGGGCTACACCTTC.

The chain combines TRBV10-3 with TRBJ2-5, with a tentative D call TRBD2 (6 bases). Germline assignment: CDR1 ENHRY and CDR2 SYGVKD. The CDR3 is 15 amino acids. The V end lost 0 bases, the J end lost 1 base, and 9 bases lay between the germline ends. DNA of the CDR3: TGTGCCATCAGTGAGTCGACTAGTCTCCAAGAGACCCAGTACTTC. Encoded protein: CAISESTSLQETQYF.

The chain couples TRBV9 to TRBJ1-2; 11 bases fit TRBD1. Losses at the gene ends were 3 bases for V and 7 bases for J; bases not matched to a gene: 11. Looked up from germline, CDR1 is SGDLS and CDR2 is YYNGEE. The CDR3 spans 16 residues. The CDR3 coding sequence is TGTGCCAGCAGCGCAGCCCCGGACAGGGGGCAAGGTGGCTACACCTTC. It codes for CASSAAPDRGQGGYTF.

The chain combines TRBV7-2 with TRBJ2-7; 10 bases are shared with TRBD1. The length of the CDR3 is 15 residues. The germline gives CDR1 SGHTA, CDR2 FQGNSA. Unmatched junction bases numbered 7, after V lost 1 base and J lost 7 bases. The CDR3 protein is CASSLETGGPREQYF. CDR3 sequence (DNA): TGTGCCAGCAGCTTAGAGACAGGGGGCCCGAGAGAGCAGTACTTC. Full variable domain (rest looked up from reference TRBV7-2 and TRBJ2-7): GAGVSQSPSNKVTEKGKDVELRCDPISGHTALYWYRQSLGQGLEFLIYFQGNSAPDKSGLPSDRFSAERTGGSVSTLTIQRTQQEDSAVYLCASSLETGGPREQYFGPGTRLTVT.

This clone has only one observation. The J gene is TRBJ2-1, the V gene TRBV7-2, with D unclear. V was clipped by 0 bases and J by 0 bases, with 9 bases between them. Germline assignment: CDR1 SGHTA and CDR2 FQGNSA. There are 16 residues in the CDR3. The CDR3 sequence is CASSLAIGHSYNEQFF. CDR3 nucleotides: TGTGCCAGCAGCTTAGCGATAGGCCACTCCTACAATGAGCAGTTCTTC.

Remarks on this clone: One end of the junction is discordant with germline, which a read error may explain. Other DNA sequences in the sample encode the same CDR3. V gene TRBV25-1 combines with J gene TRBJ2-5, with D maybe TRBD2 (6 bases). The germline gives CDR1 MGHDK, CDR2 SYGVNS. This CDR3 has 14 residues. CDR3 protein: CASSEGGPGETQYF. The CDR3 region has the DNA TGTGCCAGCAGTGAAGGCGGGCCGGGAGAGACTCAGTACTTC. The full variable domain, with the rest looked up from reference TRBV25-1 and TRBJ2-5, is EADIYQTPRYLVIGTGKKITLECSQTMGHDKMYWYQQDPGMELHLIHYSYGVNSTEKGDLSSESTVSRIRTEHFPLTLESARPSHTSQYLCASSEGGPGETQYFGPGTRLLVL.

The CDR3 sequence is CASRNREAKNIQYF. For the CDR3, the DNA is TGTGCCAGCAGAAACAGGGAGGCCAAAAACATTCAGTACTTC. The chain uses TRBV2 and TRBJ2-4; D may be TRBD1 (6 bases). Germline V gene lookup returns CDR1 SNHLY and CDR2 FYNNEI. CDR3 length: 14 residues. Deletions cut 6 bases from V and 1 base from J, with 10 bases between. Full variable domain (outside the CDR3, taken from reference TRBV2 and TRBJ2-4): EPEVTQTPSHQVTQMGQEVILRCVPISNHLYFYWYRQILGQKVEFLVSFYNNEISEKSEIFDDQFSVERPDGSNFTLKIRSTKLEDSAMYFCASRNREAKNIQYFGAGTRLSVL.

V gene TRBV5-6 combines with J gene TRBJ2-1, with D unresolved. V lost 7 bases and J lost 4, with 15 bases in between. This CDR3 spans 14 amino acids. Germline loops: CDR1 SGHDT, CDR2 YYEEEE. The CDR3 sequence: CASVDAFRYNEQFF. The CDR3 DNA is TGTGCCAGCGTGGACGCGTTTCGATACAATGAGCAGTTCTTC.

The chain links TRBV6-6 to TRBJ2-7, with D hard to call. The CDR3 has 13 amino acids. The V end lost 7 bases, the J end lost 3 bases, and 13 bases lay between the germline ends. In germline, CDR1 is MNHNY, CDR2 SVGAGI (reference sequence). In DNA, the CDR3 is TGTGCCAGCACCCCCCGAATGGGCTACGAGCAGTACTTC. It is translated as CASTPRMGYEQYF.

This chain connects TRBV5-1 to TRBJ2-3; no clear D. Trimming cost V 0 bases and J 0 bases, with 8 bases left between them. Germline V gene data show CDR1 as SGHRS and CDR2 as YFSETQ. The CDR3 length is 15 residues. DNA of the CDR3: TGCGCCAGCAGCTTGGGTACTGCGAGCACAGATACGCAGTATTTT. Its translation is CASSLGTASTDTQYF. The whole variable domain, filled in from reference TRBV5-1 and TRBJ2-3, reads KAGVTQTPRYLIKTRGQQVTLSCSPISGHRSVSWYQQTPGQGLQFLFEYFSETQRNKGNFPGRFSGRQFSNSRSEMNVSTLELGDSALYLCASSLGTASTDTQYFGPGTRLTVL.

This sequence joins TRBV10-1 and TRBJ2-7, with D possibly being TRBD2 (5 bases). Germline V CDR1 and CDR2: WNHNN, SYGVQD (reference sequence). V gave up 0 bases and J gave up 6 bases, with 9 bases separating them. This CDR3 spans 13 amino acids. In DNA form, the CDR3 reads TGCGCCAGCAGTGAGTCGACGGGGTCCGAGCAGTACTTC. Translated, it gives CASSESTGSEQYF.

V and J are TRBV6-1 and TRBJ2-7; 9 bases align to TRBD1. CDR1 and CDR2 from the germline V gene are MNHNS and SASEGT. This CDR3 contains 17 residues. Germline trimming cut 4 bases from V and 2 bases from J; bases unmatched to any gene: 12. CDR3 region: CASSGTGGTQRPYEQYF. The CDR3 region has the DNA TGTGCCAGCAGTGGAACAGGGGGCACCCAGAGGCCCTACGAGCAGTACTTC.

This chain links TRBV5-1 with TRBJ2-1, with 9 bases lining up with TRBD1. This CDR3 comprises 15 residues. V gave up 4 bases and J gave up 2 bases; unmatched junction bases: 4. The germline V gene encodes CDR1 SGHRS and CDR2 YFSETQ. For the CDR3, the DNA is TGCGCCAGCAGCCCGGACAGGGGCCCCTACAATGAGCAGTTCTTC. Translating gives CASSPDRGPYNEQFF.

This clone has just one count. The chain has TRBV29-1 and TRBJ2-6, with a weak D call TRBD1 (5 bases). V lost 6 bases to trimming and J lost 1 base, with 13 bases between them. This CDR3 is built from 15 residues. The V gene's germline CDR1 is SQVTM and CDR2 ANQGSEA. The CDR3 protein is CSVAQGWSGANVLTF. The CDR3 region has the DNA TGCAGCGTAGCCCAGGGCTGGTCTGGGGCCAACGTCCTGACTTTC.

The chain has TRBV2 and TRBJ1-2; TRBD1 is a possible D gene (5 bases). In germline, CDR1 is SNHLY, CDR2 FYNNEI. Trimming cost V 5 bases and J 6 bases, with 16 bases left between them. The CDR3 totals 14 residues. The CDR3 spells CASSNSGNFDGYTF. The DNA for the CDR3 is TGTGCCAGCAGTAATTCAGGGAATTTCGATGGCTACACCTTC.

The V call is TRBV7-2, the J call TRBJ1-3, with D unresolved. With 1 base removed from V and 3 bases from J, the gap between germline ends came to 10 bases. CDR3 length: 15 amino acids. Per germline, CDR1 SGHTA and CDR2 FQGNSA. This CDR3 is CASSLDGSFGNTIYF. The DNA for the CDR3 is TGTGCCAGCAGCTTAGATGGATCGTTTGGAAACACCATATATTTT.

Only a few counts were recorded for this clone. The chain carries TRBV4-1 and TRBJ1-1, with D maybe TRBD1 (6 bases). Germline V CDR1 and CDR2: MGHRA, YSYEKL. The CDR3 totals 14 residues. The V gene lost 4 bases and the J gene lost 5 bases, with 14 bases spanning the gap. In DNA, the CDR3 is TGCGCCAGCAGCCCCACCAGGGGCGGAACTGAAGCTTTCTTT. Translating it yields CASSPTRGGTEAFF.

The CDR3 spells CASSQELAGVLFSSYEQYF. CDR3 DNA sequence: TGCGCCAGCAGCCAAGAACTAGCGGGGGTCCTCTTTAGCTCCTACGAGCAGTACTTC. The V and J genes are TRBV4-1 and TRBJ2-7; 11 bases are shared with TRBD2. This CDR3 has 19 amino acids. The trim removed 0 bases at V and 0 bases at J, leaving 10 bases unmatched. CDR1 MGHRA and CDR2 YSYEKL come from the germline V gene.

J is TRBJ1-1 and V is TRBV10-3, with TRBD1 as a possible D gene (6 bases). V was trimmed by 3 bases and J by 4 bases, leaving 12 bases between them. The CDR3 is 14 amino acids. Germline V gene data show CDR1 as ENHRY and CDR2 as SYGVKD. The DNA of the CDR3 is TGTGCCATCAGTGATCCAGGGGCGAGCACTGAAGCTTTCTTT. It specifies CAISDPGASTEAFF.